This TCR beta chain was obtained from a study of cytomegalovirus exposure and HLA in healthy donors. Study-level findings and limits: DRB1 showed the most TCR associations and HLA-C the fewest in a later analysis, as rates varied by HLA locus. Earlier results showed most TCR beta V segments being productive about 87% or about 30% of the time. Common viral pathogens seemed to be connected with several of the most significant clusters, according to a later analysis.

This clone was counted only a few times. Antigen: not known. A multiplex PCR was run with 60 Vbeta primers and 13 Jbeta primers. The table came from immunoSEQ multiplex PCR; TCRdb's copy has only in-frame clones and leaves some out. This sample yields around 170,000 clones, of which over 70% are seen a single time; around 0.46% belongs to the top ten. The clonotype originates from a woman in her forties or fifties in good health and CMV-seronegative. Source material: PBMCs.

CDR3 nucleotides: TGTGCCAGCAGTTATTCTGGGGCGGGGGAAGAGACCCAGTACTTC. This gives the protein CASSYSGAGEETQYF. This chain joins TRBV6-5 and TRBJ2-5; 7 nucleotides agree with TRBD2. Germline CDR1 MNHEY, CDR2 SVGAGI. This CDR3 region has 15 residues. V shed 3 bases and J 3 bases; nucleotides not matched to a gene: 7.